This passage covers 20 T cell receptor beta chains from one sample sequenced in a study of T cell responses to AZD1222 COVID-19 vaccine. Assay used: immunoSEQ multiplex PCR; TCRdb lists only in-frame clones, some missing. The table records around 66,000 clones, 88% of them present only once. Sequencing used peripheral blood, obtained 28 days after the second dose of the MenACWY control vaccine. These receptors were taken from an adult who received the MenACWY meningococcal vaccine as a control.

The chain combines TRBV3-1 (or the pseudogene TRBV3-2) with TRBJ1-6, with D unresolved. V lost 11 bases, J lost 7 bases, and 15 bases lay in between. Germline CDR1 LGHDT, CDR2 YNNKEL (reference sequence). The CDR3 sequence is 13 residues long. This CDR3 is CASGGRANSPLHF. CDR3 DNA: TGTGCCTCAGGTGGGAGGGCGAATTCACCCCTCCACTTT.

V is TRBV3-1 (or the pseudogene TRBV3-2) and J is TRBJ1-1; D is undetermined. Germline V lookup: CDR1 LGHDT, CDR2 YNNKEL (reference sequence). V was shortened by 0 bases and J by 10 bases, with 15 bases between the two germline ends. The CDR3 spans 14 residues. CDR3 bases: TGTGCCAGCAGCCAAGAGGGCAGCGGGGTGGGAGCTTTCTTT. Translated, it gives CASSQEGSGVGAFF.

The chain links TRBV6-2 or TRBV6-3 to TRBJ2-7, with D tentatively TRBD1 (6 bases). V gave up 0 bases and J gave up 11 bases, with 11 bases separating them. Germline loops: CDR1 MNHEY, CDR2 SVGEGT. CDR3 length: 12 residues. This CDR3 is CASSYSPTGKYF. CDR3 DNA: TGTGCCAGCAGTTACTCCCCGACAGGAAAGTACTTC.

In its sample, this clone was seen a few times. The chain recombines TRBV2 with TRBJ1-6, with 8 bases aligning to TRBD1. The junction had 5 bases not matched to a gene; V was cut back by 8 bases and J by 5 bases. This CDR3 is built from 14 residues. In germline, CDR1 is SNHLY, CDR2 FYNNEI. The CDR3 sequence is CASGGQGNNSPLHF. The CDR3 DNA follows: TGTGCCAGCGGCGGACAGGGAAATAATTCACCCCTCCACTTT.

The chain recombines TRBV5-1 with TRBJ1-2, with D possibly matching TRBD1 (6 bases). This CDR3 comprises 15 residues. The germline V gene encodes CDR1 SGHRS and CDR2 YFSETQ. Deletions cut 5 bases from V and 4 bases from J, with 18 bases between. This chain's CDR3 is CASRLMGGASYGYTF. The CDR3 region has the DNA TGCGCCAGCAGACTGATGGGGGGCGCTAGCTATGGCTACACCTTC.

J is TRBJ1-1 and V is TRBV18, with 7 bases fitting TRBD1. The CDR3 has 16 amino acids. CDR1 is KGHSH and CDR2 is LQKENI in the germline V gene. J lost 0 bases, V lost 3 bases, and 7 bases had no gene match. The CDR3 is CASSPTQGRMNTEAFF. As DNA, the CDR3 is TGTGCCAGCTCACCTACACAGGGGAGAATGAACACTGAAGCTTTCTTT.

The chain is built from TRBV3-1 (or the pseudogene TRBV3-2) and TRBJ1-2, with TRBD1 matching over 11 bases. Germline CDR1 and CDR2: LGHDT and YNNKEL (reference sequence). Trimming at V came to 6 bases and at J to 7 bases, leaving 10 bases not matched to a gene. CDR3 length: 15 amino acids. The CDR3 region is CASSHTPGQGGGYTF. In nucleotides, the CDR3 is TGTGCCAGCAGTCACACGCCGGGACAGGGGGGTGGCTACACCTTC.

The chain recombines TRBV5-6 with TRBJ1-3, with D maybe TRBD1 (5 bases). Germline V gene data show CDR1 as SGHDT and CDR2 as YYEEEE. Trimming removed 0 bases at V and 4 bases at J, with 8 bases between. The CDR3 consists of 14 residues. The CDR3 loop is CASSLAGIGNTIYF. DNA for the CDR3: TGTGCCAGCAGCTTGGCAGGGATCGGAAACACCATATATTTT.

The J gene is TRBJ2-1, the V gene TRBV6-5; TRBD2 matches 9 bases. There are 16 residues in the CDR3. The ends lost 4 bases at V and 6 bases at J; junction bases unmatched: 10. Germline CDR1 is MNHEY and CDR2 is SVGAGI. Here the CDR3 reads CASSSPPSGGSNEQFF. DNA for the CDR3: TGTGCCAGCAGTTCCCCGCCGAGCGGGGGGAGCAATGAGCAGTTCTTC.

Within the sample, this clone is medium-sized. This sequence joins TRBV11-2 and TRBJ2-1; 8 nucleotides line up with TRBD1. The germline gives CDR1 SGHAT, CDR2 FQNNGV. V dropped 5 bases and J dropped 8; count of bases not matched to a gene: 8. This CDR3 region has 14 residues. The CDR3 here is CASSHGQGADEQFF. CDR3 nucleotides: TGTGCCAGCAGCCACGGGCAGGGGGCCGATGAGCAGTTCTTC.

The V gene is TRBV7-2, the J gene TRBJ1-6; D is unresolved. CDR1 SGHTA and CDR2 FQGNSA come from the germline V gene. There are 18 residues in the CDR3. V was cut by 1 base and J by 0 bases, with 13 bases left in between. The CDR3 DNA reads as TGTGCCAGCAGCTTAGAGTCTGCGGGGAGCTCCTATAATTCACCCCTCCACTTT. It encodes CASSLESAGSSYNSPLHF. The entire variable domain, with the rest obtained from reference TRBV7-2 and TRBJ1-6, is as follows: GAGVSQSPSNKVTEKGKDVELRCDPISGHTALYWYRQSLGQGLEFLIYFQGNSAPDKSGLPSDRFSAERTGGSVSTLTIQRTQQEDSAVYLCASSLESAGSSYNSPLHFGNGTRLTVT.

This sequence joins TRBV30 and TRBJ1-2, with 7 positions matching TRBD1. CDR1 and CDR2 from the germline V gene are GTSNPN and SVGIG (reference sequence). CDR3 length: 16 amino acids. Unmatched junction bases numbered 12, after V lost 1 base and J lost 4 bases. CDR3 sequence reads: CAWSDGQAYPLYGYTF. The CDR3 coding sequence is TGTGCCTGGAGTGACGGACAGGCTTACCCTCTCTATGGCTACACCTTC.

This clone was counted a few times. The CDR3 DNA is TGTGCCAGCAGCTTGGGGAACACCGGGGAGCTGTTTTTT. It codes for CASSLGNTGELFF. The chain is built from TRBV5-6 and TRBJ2-2; no definite D call. This CDR3 contains 13 residues. V lost 0 bases and J lost 1, with 1 base in between. CDR1 is SGHDT and CDR2 is YYEEEE in the germline V gene.

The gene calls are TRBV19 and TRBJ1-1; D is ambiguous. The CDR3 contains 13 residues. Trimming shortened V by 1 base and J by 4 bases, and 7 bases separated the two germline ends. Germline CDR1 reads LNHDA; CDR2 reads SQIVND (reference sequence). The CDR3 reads CASSIGWGTEAFF. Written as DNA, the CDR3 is TGTGCCAGTAGTATAGGTTGGGGCACTGAAGCTTTCTTT. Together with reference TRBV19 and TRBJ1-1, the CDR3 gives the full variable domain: DGGITQSPKYLFRKEGQNVTLSCEQNLNHDAMYWYRQDPGQGLRLIYYSQIVNDFQKGDIAEGYSVSREKKESFPLTVTSAQKNPTAFYLCASSIGWGTEAFFGQGTRLTVV.

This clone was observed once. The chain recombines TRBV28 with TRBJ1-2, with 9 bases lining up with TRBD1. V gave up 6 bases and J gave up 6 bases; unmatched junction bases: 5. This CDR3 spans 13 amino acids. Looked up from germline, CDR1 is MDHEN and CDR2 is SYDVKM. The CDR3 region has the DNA TGTGCCAGCAGGCGGGACAGGGAAAATGGCTACACCTTC. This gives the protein CASRRDRENGYTF.

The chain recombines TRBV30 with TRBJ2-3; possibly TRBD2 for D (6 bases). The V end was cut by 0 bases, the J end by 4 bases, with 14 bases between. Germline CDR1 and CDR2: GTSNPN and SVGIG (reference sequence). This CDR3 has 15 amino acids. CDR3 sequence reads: CAWSVGRGLADTQYF. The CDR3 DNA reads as TGTGCCTGGAGTGTAGGCCGGGGGTTAGCAGATACGCAGTATTTT.

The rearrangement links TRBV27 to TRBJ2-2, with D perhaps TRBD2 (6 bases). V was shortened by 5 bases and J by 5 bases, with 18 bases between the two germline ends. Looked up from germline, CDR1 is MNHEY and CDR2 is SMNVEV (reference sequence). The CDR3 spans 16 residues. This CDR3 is CASSLHAGRRTGELFF. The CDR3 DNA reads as TGTGCCAGCAGTCTCCACGCAGGGAGGAGGACCGGGGAGCTGTTTTTT.

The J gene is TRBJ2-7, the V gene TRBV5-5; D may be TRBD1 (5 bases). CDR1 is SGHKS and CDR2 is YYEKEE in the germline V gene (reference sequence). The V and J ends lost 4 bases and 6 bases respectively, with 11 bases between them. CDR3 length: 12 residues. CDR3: CASSLRQGEQYF. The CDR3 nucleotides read TGTGCCAGCAGCCTCCGCCAGGGCGAGCAGTACTTC.

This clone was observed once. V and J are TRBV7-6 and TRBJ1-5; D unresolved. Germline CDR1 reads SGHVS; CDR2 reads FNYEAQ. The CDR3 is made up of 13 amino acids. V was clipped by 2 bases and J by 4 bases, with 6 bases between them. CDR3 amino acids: CASSLWQNQPQHF. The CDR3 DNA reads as TGTGCCAGCAGCTTATGGCAGAATCAGCCCCAGCATTTT. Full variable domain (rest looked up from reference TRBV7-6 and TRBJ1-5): GAGVSQSPRYKVTKRGQDVALRCDPISGHVSLYWYRQALGQGPEFLTYFNYEAQQDKSGLPNDRFSAERPEGSISTLTIQRTEQRDSAMYRCASSLWQNQPQHFGDGTRLSIL.

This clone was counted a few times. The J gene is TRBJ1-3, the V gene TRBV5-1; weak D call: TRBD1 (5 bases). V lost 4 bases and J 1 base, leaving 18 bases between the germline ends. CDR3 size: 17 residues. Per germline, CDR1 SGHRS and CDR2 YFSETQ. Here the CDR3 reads CASSSTPGARSGNTIYF. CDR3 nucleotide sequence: TGCGCCAGCAGCAGTACGCCCGGGGCCCGATCTGGAAACACCATATATTTT.